This is a list of T cell receptor beta chains from one sample in a study of T cell changes during pregnancy in multiple sclerosis. Clones were read by immunoSEQ multiplex PCR, and TCRdb kept only the in-frame ones, dropping some. The data show approximately 64,000 clones, approximately 90% seen once. The sample here was peripheral blood, taken in the first trimester of pregnancy. The receptors were gathered from a female donor with multiple sclerosis, enrolled in a pregnancy study. Each CDR3 is given with its conserved first and last residue. Each record gives: clone size, D gene, V gene, J gene, CDR3 DNA, CDR3 protein. D genes are given only for firm matches. The size entry is marked missing in some rows and otherwise reads once, few, many or a size class.

>.|.|TRBV15|TRBJ2-3
TGTGCCACCAGCAGAGCCCCGGGGGACTTGGGAGATACGCAGTATTTT
CATSRAPGDLGDTQYF
>few|.|TRBV11-1|TRBJ1-1
TGTGCCAGCAGCTTTGGACACAGGAACACTGAAGCTTTCTTT
CASSFGHRNTEAFF
>.|.|TRBV21-1|TRBJ2-7
TGTGCCAGCAGCAAAGGTGAGAGGGGAGGGGAGCAGTACTTC
CASSKGERGGEQYF
>few|.|TRBV6-1|TRBJ1-1
TGTGCCAGCAGTGGGGGGGACGGGGCTGAAGCTTTCTTT
CASSGGDGAEAFF
>.|TRBD2|TRBV6-5|TRBJ2-3
TGTGCCAGCAGAAGTAGCGGGGGTTCCACAGATACGCAGTATTTT
CASRSSGGSTDTQYF
>.|.|TRBV9|TRBJ2-2
TGTGCCAGCAGCCCCGGACCGGACAGAGAGGACACCGGGGAGCTGTTTTTT
CASSPGPDREDTGELFF
>.|TRBD2|TRBV27|TRBJ2-5
TGTGCCAGCAGTCAGACTAGCGGGAGGGCGCGAGAGACCCAGTACTTC
CASSQTSGRARETQYF
>.|TRBD1|TRBV9|TRBJ1-4
TGTGCCAGCAGCCATTCCCCGGAGACAGGGTGGGAAGGAAAACTGTTTTTT
CASSHSPETGWEGKLFF
>.|TRBD2|TRBV4-2|TRBJ2-7
TGTGCCAGCAGTTCCGACCGGGACTACGCCTTGGGGCAGTACTTC
CASSSDRDYALGQYF
>.|TRBD2|TRBV7-3|TRBJ2-2
TGTGCCAGCAGCTTATTAGCGGGAGGGCCGGGGACCGGGGAGCTGTTTTTT
CASSLLAGGPGTGELFF
>.|.|TRBV20-1|TRBJ1-1
TGCAGCGTCACACAGGGCTCTGAAGCTTTCTTT
CSVTQGSEAFF
>.|TRBD2|TRBV2|TRBJ2-1
TGTGCCAGCAGTGAAGGGGGGAGCGGGAGGCACAATGAGCAGTTCTTC
CASSEGGSGRHNEQFF
>.|TRBD2|TRBV5-1|TRBJ2-3
TGCGCCAGTCAGGGACTAGCGGGACTCAGCACAGATACGCAGTATTTT
CASQGLAGLSTDTQYF
>.|.|TRBV5-6|TRBJ2-7
TGTGCCAGCAGCTCCCGACAGGTCTACGAGCAGTACTTC
CASSSRQVYEQYF
>.|.|TRBV28|TRBJ2-7
TGTGCCAGCGGGCTGGCCGGGGGCGAGCAGTACTTC
CASGLAGGEQYF
>.|TRBD1|TRBV27|TRBJ1-2
TGTGCCAGCAGTCCAGTGACAGGGCCCAACTATGGCTACACCTTC
CASSPVTGPNYGYTF
>.|TRBD1|TRBV5-1|TRBJ2-5
TGCGCCAGCAGCTTGGACTGGGGACAGGGGTATAAAGAGACCCAGTACTTC
CASSLDWGQGYKETQYF
>.|TRBD2|TRBV5-1|TRBJ2-7
TGCGCCAGCAGCTTGGCCGGGTCAGCGGGAGCAGGAACGTACGAGCAGTACTTC
CASSLAGSAGAGTYEQYF
>.|.|TRBV27|TRBJ2-5
TGTGCCAGCAGTTTATCGGACACGCTTGGGACCCAGTACTTC
CASSLSDTLGTQYF
>once|TRBD2|TRBV5-1|TRBJ2-1
TGCGCCAGCAGCTCCGGACTAGCGCGCTACTCCTACAATGAGCAGTTCTTC
CASSSGLARYSYNEQFF
>.|.|TRBV6-5|TRBJ2-2
TGTGCCAGCGGACCAGGGTTTGGCACCGGGGAGCTGTTTTTT
CASGPGFGTGELFF
>.|.|TRBV11-3|TRBJ2-3
TGTGCCAGCAGCTTGGGGCTAGCGAGGGATCGAAATACGCAGTATTTT
CASSLGLARDRNTQYF
>.|.|TRBV18|TRBJ2-7
TGTGCCAGCTCCCCTAGCGCCGCTTCCGACGAGCAGTACTTC
CASSPSAASDEQYF
>few|.|TRBV4-2|TRBJ1-1
TGTGCCAGCAGCTTCACAGGAACTGAAGCTTTCTTT
CASSFTGTEAFF
>.|.|TRBV18|TRBJ2-7
TGTGCCAGCTCACCGGATGGGGCTCTAAGCTCCTACGAGCAGTACTTC
CASSPDGALSSYEQYF
>.|TRBD1|TRBV19|TRBJ1-1
TGTGCCAGTAGTATTAGCCAGGACAGGGGACAAACTGAAGCTTTCTTT
CASSISQDRGQTEAFF
>.|.|TRBV7-3|TRBJ2-5
TGTGCCAGCAGCCCTCGTGGAGGGACGGAAGAGACCCAGTACTTC
CASSPRGGTEETQYF
>.|TRBD1|TRBV27|TRBJ2-7
TGTGCCAGCAGCCCAAAGGCAATCCCGGGACAGCTCTACGAGCAGTACTTC
CASSPKAIPGQLYEQYF
>few|.|TRBV2|TRBJ1-1
TGTGCCAGCAGTGAGGGGCAGCTGAACACTGAAGCTTTCTTT
CASSEGQLNTEAFF
>.|TRBD1|TRBV28|TRBJ1-1
TGTGCCAGCAGTCTACCCCATCGGGACAGAGGCATGAACACTGAAGCTTTCTTT
CASSLPHRDRGMNTEAFF
>.|.|TRBV5-6|TRBJ1-6
TGTGCCAGCAGCTTGGGTCAGATCTATAATTCACCCCTCCACTTT
CASSLGQIYNSPLHF
>.|.|TRBV27|TRBJ2-7
TGTGCCAGCAGTGTTGCCAGGACCTACGAGCAGTACTTC
CASSVARTYEQYF
>once|TRBD1|TRBV25-1|TRBJ1-4
TGTGCCAGCAGCGGACAGGGCCAGGAAAAACTGTTTTTT
CASSGQGQEKLFF
>.|TRBD1|TRBV7-2|TRBJ2-7
TGTGCCAGCAGCCGGGACAGTAGCTCCTACGAGCAGTACTTC
CASSRDSSSYEQYF
>.|TRBD1|TRBV5-4|TRBJ2-7
TGTGCCAGCAGCTTGGCCTCAGGGGGCTTCTACTCCTACGAGCAGTACTTC
CASSLASGGFYSYEQYF
>.|TRBD1|TRBV27|TRBJ2-7
TGTGCCAGCAGCCACCGGGACAGGAAAACCCTCTACGAGCAGTACTTC
CASSHRDRKTLYEQYF
>.|TRBD1|TRBV7-9|TRBJ2-5
TGTGCCAGCAGCTTTCCAGGGGGCGAGGAGACCCAGTACTTC
CASSFPGGEETQYF
>.|TRBD1|TRBV30|TRBJ2-1
TGTGTTAGCCGGGACAGGGGATACAATGAGCAGTTCTTC
CVSRDRGYNEQFF
>.|.|TRBV18|TRBJ2-7
TGTGCCAGCCTACGTCCGAGCTACGAGCAGTACTTC
CASLRPSYEQYF
>.|.|TRBV7-9|TRBJ1-2
TGTGCCAGCAGCAATACTCTACAGGGTACTGGATATGGCTACACCTTC
CASSNTLQGTGYGYTF
>.|.|TRBV7-3|TRBJ2-1
TGTGCCAGCAGCCCGCGGGTTAGCTCCTACAATGAGCAGTTCTTC
CASSPRVSSYNEQFF
>.|TRBD2|TRBV6-1|TRBJ2-1
TGTGCCAGCACCGTAGCGGGAGGGCGGAATGAGCAGTTCTTC
CASTVAGGRNEQFF
>.|TRBD1|TRBV29-1|TRBJ1-2
TGCAGCGCCGACGCCACAGGGGGCTATGGCTACACCTTC
CSADATGGYGYTF
>.|TRBD2|TRBV15|TRBJ2-7
TGTGCCACCAGCGACAGCGGGGTCGCCTACGAGCAGTACTTC
CATSDSGVAYEQYF
>.|.|TRBV6-5|TRBJ2-4
TGTGCCAGCAGTTACGAGGGTAGTAACATTCAGTACTTC
CASSYEGSNIQYF
>.|.|TRBV5-6|TRBJ2-5
TGTGCCAGCAGCTTTAGGACAGTCCAAGAGACCCAGTACTTC
CASSFRTVQETQYF
>.|TRBD1|TRBV5-4|TRBJ1-5
TGTGCCAGCAGCTTGGGGGGGACAGGGATTAGCAATCAGCCCCAGCATTTT
CASSLGGTGISNQPQHF
>.|.|TRBV6-6|TRBJ2-2
TGTGCCAGCACCATAGCCGGGGAGCTGTTTTTT
CASTIAGELFF
>.|.|TRBV19|TRBJ1-5
TGTGCCAGTTCGAGAGGAGCCCAGCCCCAGCATTTT
CASSRGAQPQHF
>.|.|TRBV18|TRBJ1-1
TGTGCCAGCTCACCGGACATTGAGACTGAAGCTTTCTTT
CASSPDIETEAFF
>.|.|TRBV18|TRBJ2-5
TGTGCCAGCTCACCCTTCCTGTCAGGGGTACAGGAGACCCAGTACTTC
CASSPFLSGVQETQYF
>.|.|TRBV10-3|TRBJ2-5
TGTGCCACGGCGGGTCTAGAAGAGACCCAGTACTTC
CATAGLEETQYF
>.|TRBD1|TRBV5-4|TRBJ1-2
TGTGCCAGCAACGAACAGGGGTTCTATGGCTACACCTTC
CASNEQGFYGYTF
>.|.|TRBV7-2|TRBJ2-3
TGTGCCAGCAGCTTAGTGTTAAGTGCGGCCCGGACAGATACGCAGTATTTT
CASSLVLSAARTDTQYF
>.|TRBD1|TRBV28|TRBJ2-7
TGTGCCAGCAGTGGACAGGGGTTCACCTCGGGGCTTTACGAGCAGTACTTC
CASSGQGFTSGLYEQYF